This note documents a single T cell receptor beta chain sequence. Its antigen is unknown. The input lacks base qualities; no much larger clone sits a single base away. According to the study, the label for this sample's treatment or condition signals: in vitro stimulation with specific CMV peptide epitopes to enrich CMV-specific T cells. The source of the sample is a study of T cell repertoires in cytomegalovirus infection (dated by TCRdb to 2018 to 2020). A note on the overall study: The peptide stimulations were aimed at well-studied HLA-B-restricted epitopes as well as recently identified HLA-C-restricted CMV epitopes, whose presentation resists viral immunomodulation. Donor HLA type was relevant to the analysis, because carriage of CMV infection together with the matching HLA type was indicated by public TCR beta signatures.

CDR3 length: 14 amino acids, cysteine to phenylalanine. Of all the DNA, just the CDR3 is kept, 42 bases in frame from base 1. After removal of 7 bases from V and 6 bases from J, the junction retains 8 bases not matched to a gene. CDR1 and CDR2 were assigned from the germline V gene as MDHEN and SYDVKM. Points the paper makes about the study in general: Carriers of CMV infection plus the relevant HLA type were discriminated by the cumulative frequency of public TCR beta family members in the study cohort and in an independent approximately 350-donor cohort. In the ex vivo response, HLA-C-restricted CMV-specific TCR beta clonotypes were dominant, and in two of eight donors the single most frequent clonotype came from this HLA-C-restricted group.

The sequencer was an Illumina HiSeq 1500. TCRdb applied fastp at Q25 and MiXCR to the public reads, then kept only in-frame beta chains. Each CDR3 protein appears once, grouped with its most common genes and DNA. The table for this sample lists some 940,000 distinct CDR3 sequences; roughly 31% of them were counted only once. In total, the top ten clones hold around 15% of the sample. The sequence was collected from a human donor in good health (CMV status not recorded). Some clones in this sample may be carry-over from other donors' samples. This sample comprised cultured CD8+ T cells from PBMCs, obtained from culture after CMV antigen stimulation. This chain joins TRBV28 to TRBJ1-2, with TRBD1 matching 10 junction bases. The DNA sequence is as follows: TGTGCCAGCACTCTCGGGACAGGGGTTCATGGCTACACCTTC. This sequence encodes CASTLGTGVHGYTF.